Shown below are 8 T cell receptor beta chains from a single sample sequenced in a study of metastatic and nonmetastatic thyroid tumors. TCRdb re-called clones via MiXCR from the PCR reads. The sample shows 35,000 to 50,000 clones, about a sixth of them seen only once. Thyroid surgery took place with no prior treatment in any patient. The source material was tumor tissue. Source of these receptors: a female donor with papillary thyroid cancer or a benign thyroid nodule (not recorded which). Some clones in this sample may be carry-over from other donors' samples.

This clone was seen a handful of times. The chain couples TRBV28 to TRBJ2-7; 8 bases are a match to TRBD1. Germline loops: CDR1 MDHEN, CDR2 SYDVKM. The CDR3 is 14 amino acids. The trim removed 6 bases at V and 4 bases at J, leaving 8 bases unmatched. The CDR3 sequence: CASSWSRQGYEQYF. Written as DNA, the CDR3 is TGTGCCAGCAGCTGGAGCAGACAGGGGTACGAGCAGTACTTC.

This rearrangement joins TRBV12-3 or TRBV12-4 to TRBJ2-3, with TRBD1 matching over 8 bases. The trim removed 7 bases at V and 1 base at J, leaving 4 bases unmatched. The CDR3 runs 14 residues. The CDR3 region has the DNA TGTGCCAGCATCGTGACAGGGGGCACAGATACGCAGTATTTT. Translating gives CASIVTGGTDTQYF.

This clone was detected many times. The gene calls are TRBV5-1 and TRBJ2-7; D is unclear. CDR1 SGHRS and CDR2 YFSETQ come from the germline V gene. This CDR3 region has 16 residues. Trimming removed 0 bases at V and 1 base at J, with 14 bases between. CDR3 bases: TGCGCCAGCAGCTTGGGTCAGGCCTTAGGTTCCTACGAGCAGTACTTC. Protein product: CASSLGQALGSYEQYF. Full variable domain (outside the CDR3, taken from reference TRBV5-1 and TRBJ2-7): KAGVTQTPRYLIKTRGQQVTLSCSPISGHRSVSWYQQTPGQGLQFLFEYFSETQRNKGNFPGRFSGRQFSNSRSEMNVSTLELGDSALYLCASSLGQALGSYEQYFGPGTRLTVT.

In its sample, this clone was seen once. The V call is TRBV20-1, the J call TRBJ2-7; D perhaps matches TRBD1 (6 bases). The CDR3 loop spans 15 amino acids. Per the germline V gene, CDR1 is DFQATT and CDR2 is SNEGSKA (reference sequence). V shed 3 bases and J shed 3 bases, with 18 bases lying between them. Written as DNA, the CDR3 is TGCAGTGCTAGCCACGCCTCTCAGGGGAGCTACGAGCAGTACTTC. This gives the protein CSASHASQGSYEQYF.

This clone has just a few counts. This chain links TRBV19 with TRBJ2-3, with TRBD2 as a possible D gene (5 bases). There are 16 residues in the CDR3. Trimming removed 3 bases from V and 4 bases from J, with 17 bases in between. Germline CDR1 is LNHDA and CDR2 is SQIVND (reference sequence). CDR3 DNA: TGTGCCAGTAGTATGGACTCATCGGGGTGGTCAGATACGCAGTATTTT. This translates into CASSMDSSGWSDTQYF.

This clone was seen many times. V is TRBV5-1 and J is TRBJ2-2; 8 nucleotides match TRBD1. Germline values: CDR1 SGHRS, CDR2 YFSETQ. Trimming cost V 4 bases and J 3 bases; bases outside gene matches: 11. CDR3 length: 17 residues. The CDR3 sequence is CASSPLDRGRYTGELFF. CDR3 DNA sequence: TGCGCCAGCAGCCCCCTAGACAGGGGTCGGTACACCGGGGAGCTGTTTTTT.

There are many counts of this clone. This chain joins TRBV10-3 and TRBJ2-7, with TRBD1 matching over 7 bases. V was pared by 3 bases and J by 7 bases, with 6 bases of the junction left unmatched. Germline V gives CDR1 ENHRY, CDR2 SYGVKD. The CDR3 has 13 amino acids. As DNA, the CDR3 is TGTGCCATCAGTGAAAACAGGGGCGATGAGCAGTACTTC. This sequence encodes CAISENRGDEQYF.

This clone was detected many times. CDR3 bases: TGTGCCAGCAGCTTTCGGGACAGGGGGAACGAAAAACTGTTTTTT. Translation gives CASSFRDRGNEKLFF. The chain carries TRBV9 and TRBJ1-4; 11 bases are shared with TRBD1. CDR1 and CDR2 (germline): SGDLS, YYNGEE. This CDR3 contains 15 residues. The J segment lost 8 bases and the V segment lost 4 bases, leaving 7 bases of the junction unmatched.